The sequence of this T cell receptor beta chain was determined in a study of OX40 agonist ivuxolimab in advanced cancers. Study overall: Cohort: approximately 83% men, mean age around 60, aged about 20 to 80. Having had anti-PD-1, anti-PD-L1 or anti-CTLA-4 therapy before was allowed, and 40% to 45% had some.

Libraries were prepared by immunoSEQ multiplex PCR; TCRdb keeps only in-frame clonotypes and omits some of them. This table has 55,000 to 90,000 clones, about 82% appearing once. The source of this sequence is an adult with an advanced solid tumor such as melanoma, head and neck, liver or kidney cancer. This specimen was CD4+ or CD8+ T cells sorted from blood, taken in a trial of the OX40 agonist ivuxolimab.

CDR3 sequence reads: CASSVTGGNTGELFF. The DNA for the CDR3 is TGTGCCAGTAGTGTCACAGGGGGCAACACCGGGGAGCTGTTTTTT. The chain links TRBV19 to TRBJ2-2; 9 positions match TRBD1. Germline V gene data show CDR1 as LNHDA and CDR2 as SQIVND (reference sequence). V trimming: 5 bases; J trimming: 2 bases; junction bases outside the gene matches: 3. The length of the CDR3 is 15 residues.